Sequencing of this T cell receptor (beta chain) was carried out in a study of blood T cell repertoires in COVID-19. Study summary: Specimens from acute and convalescent COVID-19 originated in the United States, Italy and Spain.

Germline V gene lookup returns CDR1 WNHNN and CDR2 SYGVQD (reference sequence). V gave up 5 bases and J gave up 4 bases, with 7 bases separating them. CDR3 length equals 12 residues. Participants were aged about 18 to 100 years from approximately 23 US areas. TCRdb's copy holds only in-frame clones and misses some; the assay was immunoSEQ multiplex PCR. The sample has about 260,000 clones; around 88% are singletons. The material sequenced was PBMCs or T cells enriched from blood (not recorded which). This TCR came from a woman aged 40 to 50 with acute COVID-19. The chain links TRBV10-1 to TRBJ2-3; no definite D call. CDR3 bases: TGCGCCAGCAGTCCGAACTCAGATACGCAGTATTTT. This gives the protein CASSPNSDTQYF.